Sequencing of this TCR beta chain was carried out in a study of T cell responses to AZD1222 COVID-19 vaccine. Background on the study: Combined were second doses at about 4 or about 12 weeks. Findings and caveats of the study: Unmutated regions of variants are reportedly targeted by nearly half of spike-specific TCRs. Possibly, clonal diversity was underestimated; donors were largely white British and included more females.

To note about this clone: As yet, its antigen is unknown.

The table came from immunoSEQ multiplex PCR; TCRdb's copy has only in-frame clones and leaves some out. In the table there are about 130,000 clones, approximately 85% of which are singletons. The junction had 1 base not matched to a gene; V was cut back by 5 bases and J by 5 bases. The CDR3 has 13 amino acids. Germline CDR1 SGHTA, CDR2 FQGNSA. This TCR came from an adult in good health. This chain uses TRBV7-2 with TRBJ2-5, with 11 positions matching TRBD2. Sequences were derived from peripheral blood, sampled on day 0 of AZD1222 vaccination. For the CDR3, the DNA is TGTGCCAGCAGCCCTAGCGGGGGGGAGACCCAGTACTTC. This gives the protein CASSPSGGETQYF.